Each of the 22 T cell receptor beta chains below was sequenced from the same sample in a study of human thymus T cells. This table comes from immunoSEQ multiplex PCR, and its TCRdb copy is limited to in-frame clones, with some not included. In the table there are under 95,000 clones, approximately 95% of which are singletons. Corrective heart surgery yielded resections, and these provided the thymus tissue. The source material was thymus tissue. These receptor sequences come from a girl in the first two years of life with a congenital heart defect but otherwise immunologically healthy.

The chain has TRBV19 and TRBJ2-3, with 11 positions matching TRBD2. The CDR3 has 16 residues. Germline lookup yields CDR1 LNHDA and CDR2 SQIVND (reference sequence). The junction had 2 bases not matched to a gene; V was cut back by 1 base and J by 2 bases. CDR3 nucleotide sequence: TGTGCCAGTAGTATAGGACTAGCGGGGTCCACAGATACGCAGTATTTT. Translation: CASSIGLAGSTDTQYF.

The rearrangement joins TRBV7-2 to TRBJ1-4; the D gene is possibly TRBD1 (5 bases). The length of the CDR3 is 14 residues. Germline V gene lookup returns CDR1 SGHTA and CDR2 FQGNSA. Trimming pared 5 bases from V and 8 bases from J, leaving 15 bases between. The CDR3 is CASSPRDGREKLFF. In DNA form, the CDR3 reads TGTGCCAGCAGCCCCCGGGACGGTCGCGAAAAACTGTTTTTT. The variable domain in full, with the rest retrieved from reference TRBV7-2 and TRBJ1-4, is GAGVSQSPSNKVTEKGKDVELRCDPISGHTALYWYRQSLGQGLEFLIYFQGNSAPDKSGLPSDRFSAERTGGSVSTLTIQRTQQEDSAVYLCASSPRDGREKLFFGSGTQLSVL.

The chain employs TRBV23-1 and TRBJ1-2; D gene unclear. TRBV23-1 qualifies as an ORF whose function is uncertain. This CDR3 comprises 14 residues. The V and J ends lost 0 bases and 4 bases respectively, with 9 bases between them. CDR3 region: CASSQSFPTYGYTF. In DNA form, the CDR3 reads TGCGCCAGCAGTCAATCTTTTCCAACCTATGGCTACACCTTC.

CDR3 loop: CASSAHEPDREETQYF. Here the CDR3 DNA reads TGTGCCAGCAGCGCCCACGAACCTGACAGGGAAGAGACCCAGTACTTC. The chain is built from TRBV9 and TRBJ2-5, with 7 bases identical to TRBD1. The CDR3 contains 16 residues. V lost 3 bases, J lost 3 bases, and 11 bases stayed unmatched. Germline CDR1 is SGDLS and CDR2 is YYNGEE.

The chain is built from TRBV28 and TRBJ2-7, with D possibly called TRBD1 or TRBD2 (5 bases each). Trimming took 1 base from V and 4 from J, leaving 20 bases between them. The CDR3 runs to 17 residues. Germline V gives CDR1 MDHEN, CDR2 SYDVKM. CDR3 nucleotides: TGTGCCAGCAGTTTATCCACCGGGACCAGCACCGTTTACGAGCAGTACTTC. Amino acids: CASSLSTGTSTVYEQYF.

This clone was seen once. This sequence joins TRBV10-3 and TRBJ2-3; D gene ambiguous. This CDR3 region has 16 residues. V was clipped by 6 bases and J by 1 base, with 17 bases between them. Germline loops: CDR1 ENHRY, CDR2 SYGVKD. In DNA, the CDR3 is TGTGCCATCAGCTACACGGGTAGCAGCTGCACAGATACGCAGTATTTT. Translation: CAISYTGSSCTDTQYF.

The rearrangement uses TRBV19 and TRBJ2-3; 7 bases are a match to TRBD2. Germline-derived CDR1 and CDR2 are LNHDA and SQIVND (reference sequence). After removal of 3 bases from V and 1 base from J, the junction contained 7 bases not matched to a gene. This CDR3 contains 16 residues. The CDR3 DNA is TGTGCCAGTAGTATGAACCGGGAGGAGGGCACAGATACGCAGTATTTT. It translates to CASSMNREEGTDTQYF.

This chain connects TRBV20-1 to TRBJ1-2; 7 bases agree with TRBD1. The CDR3 spans 11 residues. Germline CDR1 and CDR2: DFQATT and SNEGSKA (reference sequence). The CDR3 sequence is CSTGDNYGYTF. CDR3 bases: TGCTCCACAGGGGATAACTATGGCTACACCTTC.

This chain joins TRBV7-2 and TRBJ2-3; D is perhaps TRBD2 (5 bases). Trimming shortened V by 1 base and J by 5 bases, and 13 bases separated the two germline ends. CDR3 length equals 15 residues. Germline values: CDR1 SGHTA, CDR2 FQGNSA. The CDR3 nucleotides read TGTGCCAGCAGCTTAGTTCCAGCGGCTGGAGATACGCAGTATTTT. Translating it yields CASSLVPAAGDTQYF.

The gene calls are TRBV18 and TRBJ2-7, with D perhaps matching TRBD2 (6 bases). The ends were cut back, 3 bases at V and 6 bases at J, with 18 bases in the middle. CDR1 KGHSH and CDR2 LQKENI come from the germline V gene. The CDR3 runs 15 residues. This CDR3 reads CASSPRDSDWGEQYF. The CDR3, as DNA: TGTGCCAGCTCACCCCGGGACTCAGACTGGGGCGAGCAGTACTTC.

This clone was observed once. The rearrangement joins TRBV10-3 to TRBJ1-4; D unclear. V lost 0 bases and J 0 bases, leaving 8 bases between the germline ends. Germline CDR1 reads ENHRY; CDR2 reads SYGVKD. The CDR3 totals 16 residues. DNA of the CDR3: TGTGCCATCAGTGAGTCCTATCTTGCAACTAATGAAAAACTGTTTTTT. Amino acids: CAISESYLATNEKLFF.

V usage is TRBV9 and J usage is TRBJ2-3; unclear D gene. V gave up 4 bases and J gave up 6 bases, with 12 bases separating them. This CDR3 is built from 13 residues. CDR1 is SGDLS and CDR2 is YYNGEE in the germline V gene. CDR3 sequence (DNA): TGTGCCAGCAGCCCCCCCCAGTTCGATACGCAGTATTTT. It encodes CASSPPQFDTQYF.

This chain joins TRBV7-8 and TRBJ2-2; D remains unclear. The germline V gene encodes CDR1 SGHVS and CDR2 FQNEAQ. Trimming shortened V by 5 bases and J by 2 bases, and 15 bases separated the two germline ends. The CDR3 runs to 16 residues. The CDR3 spells CASSPRPADNTGELFF. For the CDR3, the DNA is TGTGCCAGCAGCCCCCGCCCTGCGGATAACACCGGGGAGCTGTTTTTT.

The V call is TRBV7-6, the J call TRBJ2-1; 8 nucleotides match TRBD2. The trim removed 0 bases at V and 1 base at J, leaving 14 bases unmatched. The CDR3 extends over 20 amino acids. CDR1 is SGHVS and CDR2 is FNYEAQ in the germline V gene. CDR3 nucleotides: TGTGCCAGCAGCTTAGCGCAGGCTAGCGGGTTTGGGGTTTCCTACAATGAGCAGTTCTTC. Encoded protein: CASSLAQASGFGVSYNEQFF. Based on the CDR3 plus reference TRBV7-6 and TRBJ2-1, the full variable domain is GAGVSQSPRYKVTKRGQDVALRCDPISGHVSLYWYRQALGQGPEFLTYFNYEAQQDKSGLPNDRFSAERPEGSISTLTIQRTEQRDSAMYRCASSLAQASGFGVSYNEQFFGPGTRLTVL.

In this sample, this clone turned up once. The chain has TRBV5-8 and TRBJ2-2; 7 bases are shared with TRBD2. Looked up from germline, CDR1 is SGHTS and CDR2 is YDEGEE. The CDR3 sequence is 15 residues long. The V gene end was trimmed by 4 bases and the J gene end by 4 bases; junction bases not matched to a gene: 7. This CDR3 is CASSPGRRRTGELFF. The CDR3 coding sequence is TGTGCCAGCAGCCCCGGGAGGCGGCGCACCGGGGAGCTGTTTTTT.

V is TRBV19 and J is TRBJ2-1; D is uncertain. The ends were cut back, 3 bases at V and 10 bases at J, with 13 bases in the middle. The CDR3 is 13 residues long. Germline values: CDR1 LNHDA, CDR2 SQIVND (reference sequence). CDR3 sequence (DNA): TGTGCCAGTAGTATTCAGAGTGCGACGGAGCAGTTCTTC. Its translation: CASSIQSATEQFF.

This clone was observed a single time. This rearrangement joins TRBV4-3 to TRBJ1-2; the D is unclear. Trimming removed 2 bases from V and 3 bases from J, with 7 bases in between. Germline assignment: CDR1 LGHNA and CDR2 YSLEER. The CDR3 sequence is 13 residues long. This CDR3 is CASSQSPHYGYTF. The CDR3 DNA sequence: TGCGCCAGCAGCCAAAGCCCCCACTATGGCTACACCTTC.

The chain uses TRBV7-9 and TRBJ1-2; 8 bases agree with TRBD1. This CDR3 region has 16 residues. V trimming: 1 base; J trimming: 1 base; junction bases outside the gene matches: 5. CDR1 and CDR2 from the germline V gene are SEHNR and FQNEAQ (reference sequence). CDR3 in DNA: TGTGCCAGCAGCTTAGTTGACAGGGGAGATAACTATGGCTACACCTTC. This translates into CASSLVDRGDNYGYTF. Full variable domain (remainder filled in from reference TRBV7-9 and TRBJ1-2): DTGVSQNPRHKITKRGQNVTFRCDPISEHNRLYWYRQTLGQGPEFLTYFQNEAQLEKSRLLSDRFSAERPKGSFSTLEIQRTEQGDSAMYLCASSLVDRGDNYGYTFGSGTRLTVV.

V usage is TRBV9 and J usage is TRBJ2-5; no clear D gene. This CDR3 spans 14 amino acids. V gave up 0 bases and J gave up 2 bases, with 8 bases separating them. Germline V gives CDR1 SGDLS, CDR2 YYNGEE. CDR3 bases: TGTGCCAGCAGCGTAGGGTTGAGGCAAGAGACCCAGTACTTC. It encodes CASSVGLRQETQYF.

The V and J genes are TRBV5-8 and TRBJ1-5; 8 nucleotides align to TRBD1. Germline V lookup: CDR1 SGHTS, CDR2 YDEGEE. The CDR3 runs to 17 residues. V shed 3 bases, J shed 3 bases, and the junction held 11 bases outside the gene matches. The CDR3 sequence: CASSWSHRTGYNQPQHF. The DNA for the CDR3 is TGTGCCAGCAGCTGGAGCCATAGGACAGGGTACAATCAGCCCCAGCATTTT.

This clone appeared a single time. The chain is built from TRBV6-5 and TRBJ1-1; tentatively, D is TRBD1 (5 bases). Germline V gene sequence: CDR1 MNHEY, CDR2 SVGAGI. This CDR3 is built from 14 residues. Trimming shortened V by 4 bases and J by 0 bases, and 9 bases separated the two germline ends. The chain's CDR3 is CASSWGPLNTEAFF. CDR3 bases: TGTGCCAGCAGTTGGGGCCCCCTGAACACTGAAGCTTTCTTT.

The gene calls are TRBV27 and TRBJ2-3, with a possible D match to TRBD2 (5 bases). V was clipped by 2 bases and J by 0 bases, with 9 bases between them. The CDR3 is 15 amino acids. Germline V CDR1 and CDR2: MNHEY, SMNVEV (reference sequence). CDR3 nucleotides: TGTGCCAGCAGTTTACTAAGCGGTAGCACAGATACGCAGTATTTT. Amino acids: CASSLLSGSTDTQYF.